Listed below are T cell receptor beta chains from one sample, sequenced in a study of T cells in Graves' hyperthyroidism and ophthalmopathy. Via MiXCR, TCRdb re-called the multiplex PCR reads, giving one row per CDR3 protein. Of 500,000 or so distinct CDR3 sequences listed, roughly a sixth were seen once; the top ten hold approximately 18%. Sample: blood. Receptor source: a woman aged 18-29 years with Graves' ophthalmopathy. The CDR3 runs from the conserved cysteine through the conserved F or W. Fields, in order: clone size, D gene, J gene, V gene, CDR3 DNA, CDR3 protein. A D gene is named only where the DNA matches it firmly. The size of a clone is reported for some rows only, either as once, few or many, or as a class for expanded clones.

>few|NA|TRBJ1-1|TRBV7-9
TGTGCCAGCAGCCCAATAGACTGGAACACTGAAGCTTTCTTT
CASSPIDWNTEAFF
>NA|NA|TRBJ1-1|TRBV25-1
TGTGCCAGCATCTCAAGGGGAGCCACTGAAGCTTTCTTT
CASISRGATEAFF
>many|NA|TRBJ2-3|TRBV11-2
TGTGCCAGCAGCTTAGCGAGCAGCACAGATACGCAGTATTTT
CASSLASSTDTQYF
>NA|NA|TRBJ2-7|TRBV28
TGTGCCAGCAGTTTTGCAGGGGGGAGCGAGCAGTACTTC
CASSFAGGSEQYF
>few|NA|TRBJ1-1|TRBV5-4
TGTGCCAGCAGCTTAACTCTGGACCGAGACACTGAAGCTTTCTTT
CASSLTLDRDTEAFF
>NA|TRBD1|TRBJ1-4|TRBV5-5
TGTGCCAGCAGCTTGGGGGAACCGGGACAGGGCTTATCGAATGAAAAACTGTTTTTT
CASSLGEPGQGLSNEKLFF
>NA|NA|TRBJ1-4|TRBV29-1
TGCAGCACAAGGGACCCATACGGTGAAAAACTGTTTTTT
CSTRDPYGEKLFF
>many|TRBD1|TRBJ2-7|TRBV5-1
TGCGCCAGCAGCACCGGACAGGTGAGCTCCTACGAGCAGTACTTC
CASSTGQVSSYEQYF
>many|NA|TRBJ2-5|TRBV3-1
TGTGCCAGCAGCCAAGAACTACACGTACAAGTGGCCCAGTACTTC
CASSQELHVQVAQYF
>NA|TRBD2|TRBJ2-1|TRBV12-3/TRBV12-4
TGTGCCAGCACCGGTTTAGCGGGAGCTCTAAATGAGCAGTTCTTC
CASTGLAGALNEQFF
>many|TRBD2|TRBJ2-5|TRBV30
TGTGCCTGGAGTGTAGGGACTAGCGGCCAAGAGACCCAGTACTTC
CAWSVGTSGQETQYF
>few|TRBD1|TRBJ2-7|TRBV14
TGTGCCAGCAGCCAGGACAGGGCGTCTTCTGACGAGCAGTACTTC
CASSQDRASSDEQYF
>NA|TRBD1|TRBJ1-2|TRBV20-1
TGCAGTGCTAGAGATCAGGGAGGGGGCGGCTATGGCTACACCTTC
CSARDQGGGGYGYTF
>few|TRBD1|TRBJ1-1|TRBV6-1
TGTGCCAGCAGTCTCACAGTACAGGGGAGGGGCACTGAAGCTTTCTTT
CASSLTVQGRGTEAFF
>NA|TRBD1|TRBJ2-7|TRBV19
TGTGCCAGTACCCCGGGACAGGGGACGTACGAGCAGTACTTC
CASTPGQGTYEQYF
>NA|TRBD2|TRBJ2-1|TRBV5-1
TGCGCCAGCAGCACGACTAGCGGGAGTAGTACCTACAATGAGCAGTTCTTC
CASSTTSGSSTYNEQFF
>NA|NA|TRBJ1-1|TRBV30
TGTGCCTGGAATCCAGGGGACACTGAAGCTTTCTTT
CAWNPGDTEAFF
>many|NA|TRBJ1-2|TRBV27
TGTGCCAGCAGTTTATCCCTTGGTGACCTCTATGGCTACACCTTC
CASSLSLGDLYGYTF
>many|TRBD1|TRBJ2-7|TRBV7-8
TGTGCCAGCAGCTCGTCTAACAGGGGATCCTACGAGCAGTACTTC
CASSSSNRGSYEQYF
>few|TRBD1|TRBJ2-7|TRBV13
TGTGCCAGCAGCGCTTCCGGGACAGGGGGCCACGAGCAGTACTTC
CASSASGTGGHEQYF
>NA|NA|TRBJ2-1|TRBV10-3
TGTGCCATCAGTGAGCGGACCACTGGGCAGTTCTTC
CAISERTTGQFF
>few|TRBD1|TRBJ1-4|TRBV4-1
TGCGCCAGCAGCCAAGATGGACAGGTTGCAACTAATGAAAAACTGTTTTTT
CASSQDGQVATNEKLFF
>NA|NA|TRBJ1-6|TRBV5-1
TGCGCCAGCAGCTTAACAGGTTCCTCCTATAATTCACCCCTCCACTTT
CASSLTGSSYNSPLHF
>once|NA|TRBJ1-2|TRBV20-1
TGCAGTGCTAGAGATCAAGGCGAAAACTATGGCTACACCTTC
CSARDQGENYGYTF
>NA|TRBD2|TRBJ2-3|TRBV19
TGTGCCAGTAGTTTCTTGACTAGCATGTTTACAGATACGCAGTATTTT
CASSFLTSMFTDTQYF
>NA|TRBD2|TRBJ2-7|TRBV14
TGTGCCAGCAGCCCGGGACTAGCGGGATCGGGCGAGCAGTACTTC
CASSPGLAGSGEQYF
>few|NA|TRBJ2-1|TRBV7-9
TGTGCCAGCACCTTCCCCCCAGGCAGGGGGGGGACCAAGCCTTACAATGAGCAGTTCTTC
CASTFPPGRGGTKPYNEQFF
>NA|NA|TRBJ1-2|TRBV5-1
TGCGCCAGCAGCTTTCCGGGGCCTCTTTCCTTC
CASSFPGPLSF
>many|NA|TRBJ1-1|TRBV11-3
TGTGCCAGCCGTGGGTGGAACACTGAAGCTTTCTTT
CASRGWNTEAFF
>once|NA|TRBJ2-7|TRBV19
TGTGCCAGTAGTATAGTATGGACAGCCTACGAGCAGTACTTC
CASSIVWTAYEQYF
>many|TRBD2|TRBJ2-1|TRBV3-1
TGTGCCAGCAGCCAAACCCTAGGGACTAGTCGGGGCAATGAGCAGTTCTTC
CASSQTLGTSRGNEQFF
>few|NA|TRBJ1-4|TRBV7-3
TGTGCCAGCAGCTTAACGTCTTTCGGTGAAAAACTGTTTTTT
CASSLTSFGEKLFF
>NA|NA|TRBJ2-3|TRBV4-3
TGCGCCAGCAGCCGACGGACTTCGACCACAGATACGCAGTATTTT
CASSRRTSTTDTQYF
>many|NA|TRBJ1-1|TRBV2
TGTGCCAGCAGTGAAGGAGTACGGGAAGCTTTCTTT
CASSEGVREAFF
>NA|TRBD1|TRBJ1-1|TRBV28
TGTGCCAGCAGTTACCGGGACAGGGGTGTGAACACTGAAGCTTTCTTT
CASSYRDRGVNTEAFF
>many|NA|TRBJ2-5|TRBV6-5
TGTGCCAGCAGTTACTCGGACGGGATTAAGGTCGAGACCCAGTACTTC
CASSYSDGIKVETQYF
>many|NA|TRBJ2-7|TRBV18
TGTGCCAGCTCACCCCCAGGGTCGTACGAGCAGTACTTC
CASSPPGSYEQYF
>few|NA|TRBJ2-7|TRBV10-3
TGTGCCATCAGTGGGGCAGGGGCCCCCTACGAGCAGTACTTC
CAISGAGAPYEQYF
>many|NA|TRBJ2-3|TRBV5-1
TGCGCCAGCAGCTCCGGGGGGCCCGCGACAGATACGCAGTATTTT
CASSSGGPATDTQYF
>few|NA|TRBJ2-5|TRBV6-1
TGTGCCAGCACGCGGGACACGTCGGAGACCCAGTACTTC
CASTRDTSETQYF
>once|TRBD1|TRBJ1-2|TRBV6-1
TGTGCCAGCAGTGGCGGACAGGGAGTAGGTGGCTACACCTTC
CASSGGQGVGGYTF
>many|NA|TRBJ2-4|TRBV12-3/TRBV12-4
TGTGCCAGCAACCAAGACGCGGGAAACATTCAGTACTTC
CASNQDAGNIQYF
>many|TRBD1|TRBJ2-7|TRBV28
TGTGCCAGCAGTTCACTCCCCGGGACAGGGGTTAGCGAGCAGTACTTC
CASSSLPGTGVSEQYF
>NA|NA|TRBJ2-7|TRBV19
TGTGCCAGTAGTATGGGCGGGCCCTACGGGCAGTACTTC
CASSMGGPYGQYF
>many|TRBD2|TRBJ2-7|TRBV6-6
TGTGCCAGCAGTTACGAAGTAGCGGGAGAGTCATGGTCCTACGAGCAGTACTTC
CASSYEVAGESWSYEQYF
>NA|TRBD2|TRBJ2-2|TRBV7-9
TGTGCCAGCAGCTCGCTAGCGGGACTCTCGAACACCGGGGAGCTGTTTTTT
CASSSLAGLSNTGELFF
>NA|TRBD1|TRBJ2-5|TRBV27
TGTGCCAGCAGTTCTCCCAGGGGGCTCGAGACCCAGTACTTC
CASSSPRGLETQYF
>NA|TRBD1|TRBJ1-4|TRBV15
TGTGCCACCAGCAGAGTGACAGGGGGCGATGAAAAACTGTTTTTT
CATSRVTGGDEKLFF
>few|NA|TRBJ2-7|TRBV5-5
TGTGCCAGCAGCTTGGGCCCGGACACCTTCTCACTCGATTCCTACGAGCAGTACTTC
CASSLGPDTFSLDSYEQYF
>few|NA|TRBJ1-2|TRBV29-1
TGCAGCGTTGAAGTGGGGGTTCATGGCTACACCTTC
CSVEVGVHGYTF
>many|NA|TRBJ2-2|TRBV11-2
TGTGCCAGCAGCCGCGGCCCCGCGAACACCGGGGAGCTGTTTTTT
CASSRGPANTGELFF
>NA|NA|TRBJ2-1|TRBV20-1
TGCAGTGCTAGAGGGGACAATGAGCAGTTCTTC
CSARGDNEQFF
>NA|TRBD2|TRBJ2-1|TRBV7-6
TGTGCCAGCAGCTTAGTAAGCAGCGGGGGTTTCAATGAGCAGTTCTTC
CASSLVSSGGFNEQFF
>many|NA|TRBJ2-7|TRBV4-1
TGCGCCAGCAGCCATACGGCAGGCCGTAGCTCCTACGAGCAGTACTTC
CASSHTAGRSSYEQYF
>many|TRBD1|TRBJ2-3|TRBV6-1
TGTGCCAGCAGTTCGGGACAGGGGGCCACAGATACGCAGTATTTT
CASSSGQGATDTQYF
>NA|NA|TRBJ1-2|TRBV27
TGTGCCAGCAGGCCTCAGGTGACCCCCTTGAAGGGGGGCTACACCTTC
CASRPQVTPLKGGYTF
>few|TRBD2|TRBJ2-1|TRBV5-1
TGCGCCAGCAGCTGGGGGGGGGAGCGGGGAAATGAGCAGTTCTTC
CASSWGGERGNEQFF
>many|NA|TRBJ1-3|TRBV3-1
TGTGCCAGCAGCCAAGATTTAGGGGACGGAAACACCATATATTTT
CASSQDLGDGNTIYF
>NA|TRBD2|TRBJ2-1|TRBV6-2/TRBV6-3
TGTGCCAGCAGCCTAAGCGGGAGGGCCGCTTTTAGGTTCTTC
CASSLSGRAAFRFF